The clone carrying this T cell receptor (beta chain) was seen a handful of times. A junction end diverges from the germline sequence, so it may reflect a read error. The data were obtained in a study of T-cell memory formation after mild COVID-19. The CDR3 is 16 amino acids. Germline CDR1 MNHEY, CDR2 SVGEGT. 5'RACE primed at constant segments yielded TCR alpha and TCR beta cDNA libraries bearing sample barcodes and UMIs. In TCRdb, the 5' RACE reads were re-called with MiXCR into one record per CDR3 protein. The sample lists roughly 200,000 distinct CDR3 sequences; 9% to 10% were seen once. The chain carries TRBV6-2 or TRBV6-3 and TRBJ1-1; TRBD1 might be the D (6 bases). The origin of this receptor is a man younger than 30 who had mild COVID-19 (a few samples of this study predate the infection). Cell type and time point are not known. Sequencing was carried out using PBMCs or a T cell subset sorted from them (not recorded which). The CDR3 DNA sequence: TGTGCCATCAGTCACGGGGACATCCCTTCCGGCACTGAAGCTTTCTTT. This encodes CAISHGDIPSGTEAFF.